The 20 T cell receptor beta chains in this list originate from one sample, sequenced in a study of T cell repertoires in cytomegalovirus infection. The antigens of these receptors remain unknown. TCRdb re-analysed the reads in MiXCR, keeping a single row per CDR3 protein. The table includes 550,000 to 700,000 distinct CDR3 sequences, under 45% detected once. The input for sequencing was cultured PBMCs, taken from culture after CMV antigen stimulation. The receptors derive from a human donor in good health (CMV status not recorded). Some clones in this sample may be carry-over from other donors' samples.

This chain uses TRBV12-3 or TRBV12-4 with TRBJ1-5, with 10 nucleotides matching TRBD1. Losses at the gene ends were 6 bases for V and 3 bases for J; bases not matched to a gene: 5. The CDR3 consists of 15 residues. The CDR3 sequence: CASSGQGDPNQPQHF. DNA for the CDR3: TGTGCCAGCAGCGGACAGGGGGACCCCAATCAGCCCCAGCATTTT.

This clonotype was seen a handful of times. The chain is built from TRBV11-1 and TRBJ2-4, with a tentative D call TRBD2 (5 bases). The length of the CDR3 is 13 residues. Germline V gene sequence: CDR1 SGHAT, CDR2 FQDESV (reference sequence). V was clipped by 1 base and J by 9 bases, with 10 bases between them. The CDR3, as DNA: TGTGCCAGCAGCTTAGGGACTGAAAGCATTCAGTACTTC. It codes for CASSLGTESIQYF.

The chain uses TRBV7-3 and TRBJ2-1, with 7 positions matching TRBD2. V lost 4 bases, J lost 8 bases, and 11 bases stayed unmatched. Germline values: CDR1 SGHTA, CDR2 FQGTGA. The CDR3 covers 15 residues. CDR3 region: CASSSRGGAGDEQFF. CDR3 in DNA: TGTGCCAGCAGCTCCCGGGGAGGGGCTGGCGATGAGCAGTTCTTC.

This clonotype was picked up a small number of times. The chain couples TRBV7-9 to TRBJ1-1; D gene unclear. Germline V gene data show CDR1 as SEHNR and CDR2 as FQNEAQ (reference sequence). This CDR3 is built from 12 residues. V was shortened by 5 bases and J by 8 bases, with 12 bases between the two germline ends. The DNA of the CDR3 is TGTGCCAGCAGCGTAACGGAGACCGAAGCTTTCTTT. It yields the protein CASSVTETEAFF.

This clonotype was detected only a few times. The chain links TRBV10-3 to TRBJ2-7, with D perhaps TRBD1 (7 bases). Germline-derived CDR1 and CDR2 are ENHRY and SYGVKD. This CDR3 contains 13 residues. The V gene lost 6 bases and the J gene lost 7 bases, with 16 bases spanning the gap. The CDR3 protein is CAIRETQGREQYF. CDR3 coding DNA: TGTGCCATCAGGGAAACACAGGGGAGGGAGCAGTACTTC.

The J gene is TRBJ1-5, the V gene TRBV19; D is ambiguous. The CDR3 has 16 residues. The ends were cut back, 3 bases at V and 0 bases at J, with 12 bases in the middle. The germline V gene encodes CDR1 LNHDA and CDR2 SQIVND (reference sequence). In nucleotides, the CDR3 is TGTGCCAGTAGTATTGGTTTACTAACTAGCAATCAGCCCCAGCATTTT. Protein: CASSIGLLTSNQPQHF.

The sample holds a few counts of this clonotype. The V gene is TRBV7-2, the J gene TRBJ2-2, with TRBD1 matching over 8 bases. From germline, CDR1 is SGHTA and CDR2 FQGNSA. The trim removed 5 bases at V and 5 bases at J, leaving 7 bases unmatched. This CDR3 spans 15 amino acids. The CDR3 spells CASSIDRGFTGELFF. The CDR3 nucleotides are TGTGCCAGCAGCATCGACAGGGGATTTACCGGGGAGCTGTTTTTT.

The V call is TRBV25-1, the J call TRBJ2-1, with TRBD2 matching 8 bases. Looked up from germline, CDR1 is MGHDK and CDR2 is SYGVNS. This CDR3 has 15 residues. J gave up 6 bases and V 2 bases, and 6 bases lay outside the gene matches. CDR3 nucleotide sequence: TGTGCCAGCAGTGAAGCCGGGACTAGGAGCAATGAGCAGTTCTTC. Residues: CASSEAGTRSNEQFF.

This clonotype was picked up a small number of times. This chain links TRBV19 with TRBJ2-7; D possibly corresponds to TRBD1 (5 bases). The V end lost 5 bases, the J end lost 0 bases, and 11 bases lay between the germline ends. Germline V gene lookup returns CDR1 LNHDA and CDR2 SQIVND (reference sequence). CDR3 length equals 14 residues. The CDR3 is CASSEPDSSYEQYF. The CDR3 region has the DNA TGTGCCAGTAGTGAACCAGACAGCTCCTACGAGCAGTACTTC.

The rearrangement links TRBV6-1 to TRBJ2-2; possible D gene TRBD2, 5 bases. CDR1 and CDR2 from the germline V gene are MNHNS and SASEGT. The CDR3 is made up of 16 amino acids. Between the trimmed V and J ends, which lost 4 bases and 2 bases, there was a span of 14 bases. The DNA for the CDR3 is TGTGCCAGCAGTGGTCGAATTGGACTTAACACCGGGGAGCTGTTTTTT. Translating gives CASSGRIGLNTGELFF.

The chain links TRBV6-2 or TRBV6-3 to TRBJ2-7, with TRBD1 matching over 7 bases. Trimming took 7 bases from V and 4 from J; bases not matched to a gene: 13. The germline CDR1 and CDR2 sequences are MNHEY and SVGEGT. The CDR3 is 15 amino acids. The CDR3 DNA follows: TGTGCCAGCACAAGAGGGGACAGAGCAAGTTACGAGCAGTACTTC. This encodes CASTRGDRASYEQYF.

This clonotype was picked up many times. CDR3 DNA sequence: TGTGCCAGCAGCCCAGACAGGGGGAATGAAAAACTGTTTTTT. As protein: CASSPDRGNEKLFF. The rearrangement uses TRBV7-6 and TRBJ1-4, with 9 nucleotides matching TRBD1. Germline CDR1 is SGHVS and CDR2 is FNYEAQ. CDR3 length equals 14 residues. V was clipped by 5 bases and J by 5 bases; unmatched bases: 3.

The gene calls are TRBV19 and TRBJ1-6; TRBD1 matches 8 bases. The CDR3 extends over 18 amino acids. Germline V lookup: CDR1 LNHDA, CDR2 SQIVND (reference sequence). Trimming removed 2 bases from V and 2 bases from J; junction bases left unmatched: 8. CDR3 bases: TGTGCCAGTAGTATACCCCTCACAGGGGGAACCTATAATTCACCCCTCCACTTT. Residues: CASSIPLTGGTYNSPLHF.

The gene calls are TRBV20-1 and TRBJ2-1; TRBD2 matches at 8 bases. Per the germline V gene, CDR1 is DFQATT and CDR2 is SNEGSKA (reference sequence). The CDR3 is 15 amino acids. Trimming cost V 3 bases and J 2 bases; bases outside gene matches: 6. The CDR3 spells CSASPGGGAYNEQFF. CDR3 DNA sequence: TGCAGTGCTAGCCCCGGGGGGGGGGCCTACAATGAGCAGTTCTTC.

The chain carries TRBV7-9 and TRBJ1-2; D is undetermined. Germline CDR1 and CDR2: SEHNR and FQNEAQ (reference sequence). This CDR3 region has 16 residues. The V end was cut by 1 base, the J end by 4 bases, with 16 bases between. The CDR3: CASSLDRQAAVYGYTF. The CDR3 DNA sequence: TGTGCCAGCAGCTTAGACCGCCAGGCGGCGGTCTATGGCTACACCTTC.

This clonotype occurred a few times. The V and J genes are TRBV7-8 and TRBJ2-1; 9 bases agree with TRBD2. Unmatched junction bases numbered 9, after V lost 6 bases and J lost 9 bases. Germline CDR1 is SGHVS and CDR2 is FQNEAQ. The CDR3 totals 14 residues. The CDR3 coding sequence is TGTGCCAGCAGTAGATCGTCAGCGGGGGGTGAGCAGTTCTTC. This sequence encodes CASSRSSAGGEQFF. Variable domain in full (rest from reference TRBV7-8 and TRBJ2-1): GAGVSQSPRYKVAKRGQDVALRCDPISGHVSLFWYQQALGQGPEFLTYFQNEAQLDKSGLPSDRFFAERPEGSVSTLKIQRTQQEDSAVYLCASSRSSAGGEQFFGPGTRLTVL.

The rearrangement uses TRBV24-1 and TRBJ2-3; D gene unclear. This CDR3 contains 13 residues. Germline values: CDR1 KGHDR, CDR2 SFDVKD. V dropped 5 bases and J dropped 8 bases, with 13 bases sitting between them. The CDR3 region has the DNA TGTGCCACCAGTGTGGGTTCCAGCGCTACGCAGTATTTT. Its protein product is CATSVGSSATQYF.

The chain is built from TRBV6-2 or TRBV6-3 and TRBJ2-1; D unclear. Germline V lookup: CDR1 MNHEY, CDR2 SVGEGT. The CDR3 has 13 amino acids. Between the trimmed V and J ends, which lost 4 bases and 5 bases, there was a span of 9 bases. CDR3 sequence (DNA): TGTGCCAGCAGTTTCAAATCGGACAATGAGCAGTTCTTC. Protein: CASSFKSDNEQFF.

J is TRBJ2-5 and V is TRBV7-9; 7 bases match TRBD1. This CDR3 spans 13 amino acids. The V gene's germline CDR1 is SEHNR and CDR2 FQNEAQ (reference sequence). Losses at the gene ends were 5 bases for V and 3 bases for J; bases not matched to a gene: 3. The CDR3 sequence is CASSLTGKETQYF. The CDR3 nucleotides read TGTGCCAGCAGCCTGACAGGGAAAGAGACCCAGTACTTC.

The rearrangement joins TRBV27 to TRBJ1-2; the D is unclear. The CDR3 has 14 amino acids. V was pared by 5 bases and J by 4 bases, with 14 bases between. The germline CDR1 and CDR2 sequences are MNHEY and SMNVEV (reference sequence). The DNA for the CDR3 is TGTGCCAGCAGTCCCCTTTCGGGATCCTATGGCTACACCTTC. Translating gives CASSPLSGSYGYTF.